Following are 22 T cell receptor beta chains from one sample sequenced in a study of beta chain features in type 1 diabetes. The study reverse transcribed the entire isolated RNA, so it sequenced expressed TCRB transcripts. Assay used: immunoSEQ multiplex PCR; TCRdb lists only in-frame clones, some missing. The sample carries 860,000 or so clones, about a sixth recorded once. Sequenced sample: naive CD4+ T cells from blood. The receptor set was obtained from a woman aged 18-29 years in good health.

The chain carries TRBV25-1 and TRBJ2-7, with 9 positions matching TRBD1. CDR1 MGHDK and CDR2 SYGVNS come from the germline V gene. The CDR3 runs 13 residues. The trim removed 9 bases at V and 5 bases at J, leaving 8 bases unmatched. The CDR3 reads CASRDRVGHEQYF. Here the CDR3 DNA reads TGTGCCAGTAGGGACAGGGTCGGACACGAGCAGTACTTC.

This clone turned up a few times. The chain employs TRBV25-1 and TRBJ2-2; D is ambiguous. The ends were cut back, 6 bases at V and 3 bases at J, with 17 bases in the middle. The CDR3 has 16 amino acids. Germline V gives CDR1 MGHDK, CDR2 SYGVNS. The CDR3, as DNA: TGTGCCAGCAGCCGTCAGAGAGGTTTTGACACCGGGGAGCTGTTTTTT. It translates to CASSRQRGFDTGELFF.

This clone has just a few counts. The CDR3 region has the DNA TGTGCCAGCAGCGAAATCAGCGGGACGTCCTTTTCCTACAATGAGCAGTTCTTC. The encoded protein is CASSEISGTSFSYNEQFF. The genes are TRBV9 and TRBJ2-1, with TRBD2 matching over 7 bases. There are 18 residues in the CDR3. Germline V gene lookup returns CDR1 SGDLS and CDR2 YYNGEE. V lost 3 bases and J lost 1; bases outside the gene matches: 13.

This rearrangement joins TRBV7-2 to TRBJ2-7, with no clear D. The CDR3 length is 15 residues. Germline lookup yields CDR1 SGHTA and CDR2 FQGNSA. Trimming removed 3 bases from V and 0 bases from J, with 12 bases in between. CDR3: CASSFSTASSYEQYF. The CDR3 DNA is TGTGCCAGCAGCTTTAGTACGGCAAGCTCCTACGAGCAGTACTTC.

The chain recombines TRBV19 with TRBJ2-1; tentative D call: TRBD2 (5 bases). The germline V and J ends were trimmed by 1 base and 8 bases, with 9 bases remaining between them. Germline CDR1 LNHDA, CDR2 SQIVND (reference sequence). The CDR3 sequence is 13 residues long. The CDR3 region has the DNA TGTGCCAGTAGTATAGGGAGGTGGGATGAGCAGTTCTTC. Translated, it gives CASSIGRWDEQFF.

V is TRBV25-1 and J is TRBJ2-5, with no clear D. V was trimmed by 8 bases and J by 5 bases, leaving 18 bases between them. Germline lookup yields CDR1 MGHDK and CDR2 SYGVNS. The CDR3 spans 14 residues. The CDR3 spells CASGRLAPPETQYF. The CDR3 nucleotides read TGTGCCAGCGGTCGGTTAGCCCCTCCGGAGACCCAGTACTTC. Combining the CDR3 with reference TRBV25-1 and TRBJ2-5 gives the whole variable domain EADIYQTPRYLVIGTGKKITLECSQTMGHDKMYWYQQDPGMELHLIHYSYGVNSTEKGDLSSESTVSRIRTEHFPLTLESARPSHTSQYLCASGRLAPPETQYFGPGTRLLVL.

The rearrangement links TRBV4-3 to TRBJ2-1, with D perhaps being TRBD1 or TRBD2 (6 bases each). There are 14 residues in the CDR3. Looked up from germline, CDR1 is LGHNA and CDR2 is YSLEER. Trimming removed 0 bases from V and 7 bases from J, with 10 bases in between. CDR3 sequence: CASSQDRGRNEQFF. DNA of the CDR3: TGCGCCAGCAGCCAAGACCGGGGGCGTAATGAGCAGTTCTTC.

V usage is TRBV27 and J usage is TRBJ2-6; D is uncertain. Germline V gives CDR1 MNHEY, CDR2 SMNVEV (reference sequence). This CDR3 comprises 15 residues. Trimming took off 6 bases at V and 0 bases at J, with 9 bases between the two ends. Here the CDR3 DNA reads TGTGCCAGCAGCCCGCCGAGCTCTGGGGCCAACGTCCTGACTTTC. Its protein product is CASSPPSSGANVLTF.

This clone has just a few counts. The V call is TRBV6-6, the J call TRBJ2-2, with 13 bases fitting TRBD2. The CDR3 is made up of 16 amino acids. CDR1 is MNHNY, CDR2 SVGAGI, per germline (reference sequence). The junction had 2 bases not matched to a gene; V was cut back by 5 bases and J by 2 bases. The DNA for the CDR3 is TGTGCCAGCAGTGGACTAGCGGGAGAAAACACCGGGGAGCTGTTTTTT. Translation gives CASSGLAGENTGELFF.

The chain couples TRBV5-1 to TRBJ2-1, with TRBD1 as a possible D gene (6 bases). Germline loops: CDR1 SGHRS, CDR2 YFSETQ. The V end was cut by 4 bases, the J end by 6 bases, with 17 bases between. The CDR3 runs 15 residues. The chain's CDR3 is CASSGQGGQTNEQFF. In nucleotides, the CDR3 is TGCGCCAGCAGCGGGCAAGGGGGTCAAACCAATGAGCAGTTCTTC.

In DNA form, the CDR3 reads TGTGCCAGCAGCTTTGACAGGGAAAACATTCAGTACTTC. Its protein product is CASSFDRENIQYF. This rearrangement joins TRBV7-2 to TRBJ2-4; 7 bases fit TRBD1. With V trimmed by 3 bases and J by 5 bases, 1 base remained unmatched. Looked up from germline, CDR1 is SGHTA and CDR2 is FQGNSA. The CDR3 runs 13 residues. Complete variable domain (other parts from reference TRBV7-2 and TRBJ2-4): GAGVSQSPSNKVTEKGKDVELRCDPISGHTALYWYRQSLGQGLEFLIYFQGNSAPDKSGLPSDRFSAERTGGSVSTLTIQRTQQEDSAVYLCASSFDRENIQYFGAGTRLSVL.

This clone was counted between two and nine times. One end of the junction does not line up with germline, which may come from a read error. The chain has TRBV7-9 and TRBJ2-1; possibly TRBD1 or TRBD2 for D (6 bases each). Germline loops: CDR1 SEHNR, CDR2 FQNEAQ (reference sequence). This CDR3 contains 11 residues. CDR3 amino acids: CASSRGTSLVF. The CDR3 nucleotides read TGTGCCAGCAGCCGCGGGACATCTTTAGTCTTC.

The chain recombines TRBV7-9 with TRBJ1-1; D is uncertain. The CDR3 spans 14 residues. V was clipped by 4 bases and J by 1 base, with 10 bases between them. Germline V gene data show CDR1 as SEHNR and CDR2 as FQNEAQ (reference sequence). The CDR3 loop reads CASSSRDTNTEAFF. The CDR3 nucleotides are TGTGCCAGCAGCTCTAGAGATACGAACACTGAAGCTTTCTTT.

This clone was counted a few times. The rearrangement uses TRBV7-9 and TRBJ2-5; D is perhaps TRBD1 (5 bases). The CDR3 runs 13 residues. The ends were cut back, 5 bases at V and 7 bases at J, with 14 bases in the middle. Germline V gene sequence: CDR1 SEHNR, CDR2 FQNEAQ (reference sequence). The CDR3 DNA follows: TGTGCCAGCAGCCCAACAGGATTTGGGACCCAGTACTTC. This sequence encodes CASSPTGFGTQYF.

This clone was counted between two and nine times. The chain joins TRBV7-2 to TRBJ1-1; D not resolved. CDR1 SGHTA and CDR2 FQGNSA come from the germline V gene. CDR3 size: 14 residues. Trimming shortened V by 5 bases and J by 0 bases, and 10 bases separated the two germline ends. CDR3 in amino acids: CASSLRIMNTEAFF. DNA of the CDR3: TGTGCCAGCAGCCTCAGAATTATGAACACTGAAGCTTTCTTT.

This clone has only a few counts. V and J are TRBV9 and TRBJ2-6; 10 nucleotides agree with TRBD1. Germline V CDR1 and CDR2: SGDLS, YYNGEE. V lost 3 bases and J lost 1; bases outside the gene matches: 4. The CDR3 contains 17 residues. CDR3 in DNA: TGTGCCAGCAGCGCGACAGGGGGCTCATCTGGGGCCAACGTCCTGACTTTC. Translating gives CASSATGGSSGANVLTF.

The table lists this clone with a few counts. The V call is TRBV6-4, the J call TRBJ2-3; weak D call: TRBD2 (5 bases). Germline V gene sequence: CDR1 MRHNA, CDR2 SNTAGT. CDR3 size: 13 residues. Trimming took off 0 bases at V and 6 bases at J, with 7 bases between the two ends. CDR3 nucleotides: TGTGCCAGCAGTGACTCCCCGGGGGATACGCAGTATTTT. Its translation: CASSDSPGDTQYF.

This clone was observed a handful of times. This chain links TRBV4-2 with TRBJ2-1; 11 nucleotides line up with TRBD2. This CDR3 region has 16 residues. Looked up from germline, CDR1 is LGHNA and CDR2 is YNFKEQ. V gave up 3 bases and J gave up 7 bases; unmatched junction bases: 8. Here the CDR3 DNA reads TGTGCCAGCAGCCAGGCCGGGACTAGCGGTATTAATGAGCAGTTCTTC. Translation: CASSQAGTSGINEQFF.

This clone has just a few counts. The chain uses TRBV15 and TRBJ2-2; maybe TRBD2 (6 bases). The CDR3 is made up of 17 amino acids. The V end was cut by 5 bases, the J end by 3 bases, with 19 bases between. Per germline, CDR1 LNHNV and CDR2 YYDKDF (reference sequence). DNA of the CDR3: TGTGCCACCAGCGAGAGATCATCCTCGGGAGACACCGGGGAGCTGTTTTTT. Its translation is CATSERSSSGDTGELFF.

The gene calls are TRBV19 and TRBJ2-2; D may be TRBD2 (5 bases). V was cut by 3 bases and J by 7 bases, with 27 bases left in between. CDR3 size: 19 residues. Germline values: CDR1 LNHDA, CDR2 SQIVND (reference sequence). DNA of the CDR3: TGTGCCAGTAGTATGTCTAATCAACTGCGGGTGGATATCGTCGGGGAGCTGTTTTTT. Its translation is CASSMSNQLRVDIVGELFF.

The gene calls are TRBV29-1 and TRBJ2-7; D is unresolved. The germline gives CDR1 SQVTM, CDR2 ANQGSEA. Trimming took off 4 bases at V and 5 bases at J, with 15 bases between the two ends. The CDR3 runs to 13 residues. CDR3 region: CSVVVTGINEQYF. The CDR3 DNA is TGCAGCGTTGTTGTTACTGGTATCAACGAGCAGTACTTC.

V gene TRBV28 combines with J gene TRBJ2-7; D is undetermined. The CDR3 covers 13 residues. CDR1 is MDHEN and CDR2 is SYDVKM in the germline V gene. V was clipped by 4 bases and J by 3 bases, with 10 bases between them. The CDR3, as DNA: TGTGCCAGCAGTTCCCCTGCCGTCTACGAGCAGTACTTC. Translating it yields CASSSPAVYEQYF.